This passage covers 5 T cell receptor beta chains from one sample sequenced in a study of pediatric ulcerative colitis. Sequenced by immunoSEQ multiplex PCR; TCRdb stores in-frame clones only, minus some. The sample includes 30,000 to 40,000 clones, roughly three quarters of them seen just once. The rectum was sampled with one to two pinch biopsies at colonoscopy. The sequenced sample was gut tissue. Receptors were obtained from a boy aged 10-17 years with mild ulcerative colitis.

This rearrangement joins TRBV28 to TRBJ1-2; D is perhaps TRBD1 (5 bases). CDR1 MDHEN and CDR2 SYDVKM come from the germline V gene. Trimming removed 5 bases at V and 2 bases at J, with 21 bases between. The CDR3 totals 17 residues. CDR3 coding DNA: TGTGCCAGCAGTCCGCCAAGTGGGGACCCTTACAACTATGGCTACACCTTC. Its protein is CASSPPSGDPYNYGYTF.

The V call is TRBV29-1, the J call TRBJ2-1; 7 positions match TRBD2. From germline, CDR1 is SQVTM and CDR2 ANQGSEA. After removal of 4 bases from V and 4 bases from J, the junction contained 13 bases not matched to a gene. The CDR3 has 16 amino acids. The CDR3 DNA follows: TGCAGCGTTGTGGGCAACCAGCGGGGTTTGTACAATGAGCAGTTCTTC. The encoded protein is CSVVGNQRGLYNEQFF.

V usage is TRBV2 and J usage is TRBJ1-6; D possibly corresponds to TRBD1 (5 bases). This CDR3 comprises 13 residues. Looked up from germline, CDR1 is SNHLY and CDR2 is FYNNEI. Trimming removed 3 bases from V and 10 bases from J, with 10 bases in between. The CDR3 region has the DNA TGTGCCAGCAGTGAGGGGCAGGGATCACCCCTCCACTTT. Translating it yields CASSEGQGSPLHF.

V usage is TRBV5-1 and J usage is TRBJ2-1; D is undetermined. V lost 0 bases and J lost 0, with 7 bases in between. The CDR3 runs 15 residues. The V gene's germline CDR1 is SGHRS and CDR2 YFSETQ. CDR3 sequence: CASSLAAISYNEQFF. The CDR3, as DNA: TGCGCCAGCAGCTTGGCTGCTATCTCCTACAATGAGCAGTTCTTC.

V is TRBV2 and J is TRBJ2-3, with D possibly being TRBD2 (5 bases). Trimming pared 5 bases from V and 0 bases from J, leaving 12 bases between. The CDR3 extends over 15 amino acids. The germline V gene has CDR1 SNHLY and CDR2 FYNNEI. The CDR3 DNA reads as TGTGCCAGCAGTTTGGCGTGGACTAGCACAGATACGCAGTATTTT. Translated: CASSLAWTSTDTQYF.